This T cell receptor beta chain was identified during a study of blood T cell repertoires in COVID-19. Germline V CDR1 and CDR2: LGHDT, YNNKEL (reference sequence). The CDR3 totals 12 residues. Trimming removed 5 bases at V and 8 bases at J, with 12 bases between. The repertoire was sequenced with immunoSEQ multiplex PCR; TCRdb's copy has only in-frame clones and lacks some. Of about 410,000 clones listed, 89% are singletons. Recruitment covered under 25 US areas and drew participants whose ages spanned about 18 to 100 years. Participants had their cohort set by participant-reported clinical history. The TCR comes from a woman aged 25 to 39 who had recovered from COVID-19. Sequenced: PBMCs or T cells enriched from blood (not recorded which). This rearrangement joins TRBV3-1 (or the pseudogene TRBV3-2) to TRBJ1-2, with D uncertain. In nucleotides, the CDR3 is TGTGCCAGCAGCGGGTTGATGCGGGGCTACACCTTC. It translates to CASSGLMRGYTF.